This T cell receptor beta chain was identified in a study of beta chain features in type 1 diabetes. This CDR3 has 14 amino acids. CDR1 and CDR2 from the germline V gene are ENHRY and SYGVKD. Isolated RNA was reverse transcribed in full, so expressed TCRB transcripts were sequenced. Clones were sequenced by immunoSEQ multiplex PCR, and TCRdb holds only the in-frame ones, with some missing. Of about 660,000 clones listed, about 14% were seen once; the top ten hold 0.03% to 0.045%. There was one heparinised blood draw per donor, averaging approximately 120 mL. In regard to this clone: Its antigen is as yet unknown.

Findings and limits, study-wide: Shorter TCRB CDR3s, moderately but significantly so, marked every one of the four CD4+ subsets in Type 1 diabetes patients. Researchers cautioned that cDNA sequencing could over-represent cells with high TCR expression.

J is TRBJ2-5 and V is TRBV10-3; a weak D match, TRBD1 (6 bases). The assigned J gene may be wrong: the sequence end matches TRBJ2-7 better. The clonotype comes from a man aged 18 to 29 with type 1 diabetes. Sequencing was done on a sample of naive CD4+ T cells from blood. CDR3 in DNA: TGTGCCATCAGACCCACAGGGCCCGAGGGCGAGCAGTACTTC. Translating it yields CAIRPTGPEGEQYF.